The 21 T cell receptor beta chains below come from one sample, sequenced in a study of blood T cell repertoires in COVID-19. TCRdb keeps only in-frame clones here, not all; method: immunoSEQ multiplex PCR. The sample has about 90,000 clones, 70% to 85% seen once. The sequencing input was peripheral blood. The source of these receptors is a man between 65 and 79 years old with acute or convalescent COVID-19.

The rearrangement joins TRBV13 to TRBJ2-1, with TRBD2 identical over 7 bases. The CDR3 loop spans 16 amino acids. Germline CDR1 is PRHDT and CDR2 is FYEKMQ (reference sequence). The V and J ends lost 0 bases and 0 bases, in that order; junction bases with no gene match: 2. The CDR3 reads CASSLGAGISYNEQFF. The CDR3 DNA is TGTGCCAGCAGCTTAGGAGCGGGGATCTCCTACAATGAGCAGTTCTTC.

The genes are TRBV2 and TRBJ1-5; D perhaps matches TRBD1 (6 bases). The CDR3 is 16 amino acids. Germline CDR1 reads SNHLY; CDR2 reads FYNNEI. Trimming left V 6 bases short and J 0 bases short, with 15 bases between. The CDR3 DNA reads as TGTGCCAGCAGCACTGGACAGACGACTAGCAATCAGCCCCAGCATTTT. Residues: CASSTGQTTSNQPQHF.

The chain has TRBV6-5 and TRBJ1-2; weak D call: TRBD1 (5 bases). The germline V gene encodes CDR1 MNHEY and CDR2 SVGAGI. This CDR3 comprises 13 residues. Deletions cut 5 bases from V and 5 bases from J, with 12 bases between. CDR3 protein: CASSKIQGYGYTF. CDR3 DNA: TGTGCCAGCAGTAAGATCCAGGGATATGGCTACACCTTC.

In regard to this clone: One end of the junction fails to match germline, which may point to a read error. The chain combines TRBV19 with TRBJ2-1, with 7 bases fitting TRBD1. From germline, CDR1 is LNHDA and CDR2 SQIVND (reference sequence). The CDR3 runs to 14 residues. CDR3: CVSSIGGAYNEQFF. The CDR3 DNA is TGTGTCAGTAGTATAGGGGGCGCCTACAATGAGCAGTTCTTC.

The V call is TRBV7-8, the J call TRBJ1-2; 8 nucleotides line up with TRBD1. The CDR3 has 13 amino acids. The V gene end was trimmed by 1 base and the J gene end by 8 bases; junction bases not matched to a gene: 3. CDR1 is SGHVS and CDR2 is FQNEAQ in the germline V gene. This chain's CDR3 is CASSLGRDRGYTF. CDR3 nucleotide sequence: TGTGCCAGCAGCTTAGGCCGGGACAGGGGCTACACCTTC. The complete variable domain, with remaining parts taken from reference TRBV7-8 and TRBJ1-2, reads GAGVSQSPRYKVAKRGQDVALRCDPISGHVSLFWYQQALGQGPEFLTYFQNEAQLDKSGLPSDRFFAERPEGSVSTLKIQRTQQEDSAVYLCASSLGRDRGYTFGSGTRLTVV.

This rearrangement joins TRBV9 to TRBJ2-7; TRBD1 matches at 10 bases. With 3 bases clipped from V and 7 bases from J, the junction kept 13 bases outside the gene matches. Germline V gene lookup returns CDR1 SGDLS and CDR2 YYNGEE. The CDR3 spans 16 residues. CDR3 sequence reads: CASSEGTGERVWEQYF. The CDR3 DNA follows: TGTGCCAGCAGCGAGGGGACAGGGGAAAGGGTATGGGAGCAGTACTTC.

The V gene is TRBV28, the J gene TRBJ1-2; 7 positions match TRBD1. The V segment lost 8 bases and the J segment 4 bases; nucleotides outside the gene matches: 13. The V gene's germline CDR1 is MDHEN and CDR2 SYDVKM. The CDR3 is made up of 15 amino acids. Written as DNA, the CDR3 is TGTGCCAGCGGCGAACGTCAGACAGGGTCCTATGGCTACACCTTC. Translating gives CASGERQTGSYGYTF.

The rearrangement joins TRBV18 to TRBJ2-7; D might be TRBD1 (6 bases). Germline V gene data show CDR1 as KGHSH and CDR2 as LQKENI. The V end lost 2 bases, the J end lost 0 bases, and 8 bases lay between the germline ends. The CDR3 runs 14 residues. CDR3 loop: CASSPGGHSYEQYF. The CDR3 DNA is TGTGCCAGCTCACCAGGGGGCCACTCCTACGAGCAGTACTTC.

In DNA, the CDR3 is TGTGCCAGCAGCCCGGGGACTAGCGGATGGGGTTTTAATGAGCAGTTCTTC. Translating gives CASSPGTSGWGFNEQFF. The V call is TRBV7-9, the J call TRBJ2-1; 11 nucleotides line up with TRBD2. This CDR3 contains 17 residues. Germline lookup yields CDR1 SEHNR and CDR2 FQNEAQ (reference sequence). V gave up 5 bases and J gave up 7 bases; unmatched junction bases: 13.

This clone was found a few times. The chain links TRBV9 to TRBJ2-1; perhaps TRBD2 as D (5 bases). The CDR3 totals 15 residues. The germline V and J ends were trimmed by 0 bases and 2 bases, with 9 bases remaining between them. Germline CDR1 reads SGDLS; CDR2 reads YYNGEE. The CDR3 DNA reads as TGTGCCAGCAGCGTAGCTTCGACTACCTACAATGAGCAGTTCTTC. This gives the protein CASSVASTTYNEQFF.

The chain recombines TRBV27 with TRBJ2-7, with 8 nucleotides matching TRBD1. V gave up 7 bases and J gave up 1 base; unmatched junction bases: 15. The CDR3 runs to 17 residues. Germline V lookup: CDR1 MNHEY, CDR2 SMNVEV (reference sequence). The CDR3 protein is CASNSRTGRSKSYEQYF. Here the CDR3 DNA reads TGTGCCAGCAACTCGAGGACAGGGCGATCGAAATCCTACGAGCAGTACTTC.

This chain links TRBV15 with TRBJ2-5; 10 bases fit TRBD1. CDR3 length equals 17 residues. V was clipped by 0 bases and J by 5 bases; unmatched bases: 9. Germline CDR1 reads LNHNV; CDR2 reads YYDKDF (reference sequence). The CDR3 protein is CATSREGTGVDWETQYF. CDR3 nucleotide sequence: TGTGCCACCAGCAGAGAGGGGACAGGGGTAGATTGGGAGACCCAGTACTTC. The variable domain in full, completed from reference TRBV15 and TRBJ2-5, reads DAMVIQNPRYQVTQFGKPVTLSCSQTLNHNVMYWYQQKSSQAPKLLFHYYDKDFNNEADTPDNFQSRRPNTSFCFLDIRSPGLGDTAMYLCATSREGTGVDWETQYFGPGTRLLVL.

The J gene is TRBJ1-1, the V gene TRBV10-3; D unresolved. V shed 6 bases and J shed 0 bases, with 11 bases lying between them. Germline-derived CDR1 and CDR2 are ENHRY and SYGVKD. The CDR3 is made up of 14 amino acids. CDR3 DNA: TGTGCCATCAGATACACCTCTCTGAACACTGAAGCTTTCTTT. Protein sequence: CAIRYTSLNTEAFF.

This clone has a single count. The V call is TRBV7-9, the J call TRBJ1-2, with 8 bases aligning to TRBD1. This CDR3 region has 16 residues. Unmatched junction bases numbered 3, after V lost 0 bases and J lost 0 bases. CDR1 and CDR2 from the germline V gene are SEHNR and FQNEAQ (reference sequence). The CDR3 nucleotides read TGTGCCAGCAGCTTAGCGCCAGGGGGCACTAACTATGGCTACACCTTC. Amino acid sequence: CASSLAPGGTNYGYTF.

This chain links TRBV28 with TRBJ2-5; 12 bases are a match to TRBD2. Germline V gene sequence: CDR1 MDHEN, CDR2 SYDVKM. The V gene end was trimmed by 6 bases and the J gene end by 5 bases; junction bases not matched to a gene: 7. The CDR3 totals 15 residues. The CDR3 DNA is TGTGCCAGCAGCAACCTACTAGCGGGAGGCGAGACCCAGTACTTC. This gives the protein CASSNLLAGGETQYF.

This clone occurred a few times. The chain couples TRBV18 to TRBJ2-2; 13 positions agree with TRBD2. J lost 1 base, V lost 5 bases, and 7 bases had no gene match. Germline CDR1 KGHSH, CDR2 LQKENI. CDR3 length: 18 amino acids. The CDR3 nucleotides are TGTGCCAGCTCATCCAGAAGACTAGCGGGGGGGAACACCGGGGAGCTGTTTTTT. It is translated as CASSSRRLAGGNTGELFF.

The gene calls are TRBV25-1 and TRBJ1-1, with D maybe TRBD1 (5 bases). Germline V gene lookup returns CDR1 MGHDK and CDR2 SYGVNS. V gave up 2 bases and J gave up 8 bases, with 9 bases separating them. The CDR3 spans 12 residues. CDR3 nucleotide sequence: TGTGCCAGCAGTGAACAAGACAGAGAAGCTTTCTTT. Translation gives CASSEQDREAFF.

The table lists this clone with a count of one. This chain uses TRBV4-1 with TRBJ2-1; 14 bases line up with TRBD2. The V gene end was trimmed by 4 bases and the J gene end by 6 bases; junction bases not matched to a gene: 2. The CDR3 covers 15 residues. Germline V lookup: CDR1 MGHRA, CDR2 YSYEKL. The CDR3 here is CASSPGTSGGNEQFF. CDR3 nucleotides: TGCGCCAGCAGCCCCGGGACTAGCGGGGGCAATGAGCAGTTCTTC.

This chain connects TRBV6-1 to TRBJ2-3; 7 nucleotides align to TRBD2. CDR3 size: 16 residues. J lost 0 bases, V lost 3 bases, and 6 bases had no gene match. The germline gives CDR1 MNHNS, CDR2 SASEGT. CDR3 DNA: TGTGCCAGCAGTGAGTCAGCGGGGTGGAGCACAGATACGCAGTATTTT. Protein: CASSESAGWSTDTQYF.

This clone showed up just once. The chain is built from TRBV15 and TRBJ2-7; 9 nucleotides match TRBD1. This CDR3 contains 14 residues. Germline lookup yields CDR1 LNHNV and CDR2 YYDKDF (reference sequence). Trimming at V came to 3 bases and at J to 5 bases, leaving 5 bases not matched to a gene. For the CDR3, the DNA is TGTGCCACCAGCAGGGGACAGGGAGACAACGAGCAGTACTTC. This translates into CATSRGQGDNEQYF.

The CDR3 nucleotides read TGTGCCAGTAGTATTGGACAGGTTAATGGCTACACCTTC. Translation gives CASSIGQVNGYTF. J is TRBJ1-2 and V is TRBV19; TRBD1 matches 7 bases. This CDR3 region has 13 residues. CDR1 is LNHDA, CDR2 SQIVND, per germline (reference sequence). The ends lost 3 bases at V and 6 bases at J; junction bases unmatched: 4.